This T cell receptor beta chain came from a study of T cell responses to AZD1222 COVID-19 vaccine (dated by TCRdb to the early 2020s). Study-wide context: Because spike-specific TCR depth and breadth did not differ between the two schedules, AZD1222 recipients who got a second dose at roughly 4 weeks were pooled with those who got a second dose at roughly 12 weeks. Trial participants were enrolled by age into subgroups of 18-55, 56-69 and 70-plus years, and approximately 150, 30 and 60 TCR-sequenced participants, respectively, were included in these subgroups. A total of 233 trial participants underwent TCR sequencing, of whom around 200 received two doses of AZD1222 and about 26 received two doses of the MenACWY control vaccine.

The CDR3 runs 15 amino acids, cysteine and phenylalanine included. Of the read, only the CDR3 DNA is kept; its 45 bases are in frame from base 1. The germline V gene (reference sequence) sets CDR1 to GTSNPN and CDR2 to SVGIG. Germline trimming amounts to 5 bases on V and 6 bases on J, with 9 as the count of junction bases outside the gene matches. This specimen's time point label, per the study, means: baseline before first vaccination. Samples from vaccinated people were obtained from the UK trials COV001 and COV002, which included a single-blind randomized controlled phase 2/3 trial of AZD1222 (ChAdOx1 nCoV-19) in healthy adults. For TCRbeta chain sequencing, PBMC samples from trial participants were taken at day 0 and at day 28 after the second dose. A word on this clone: Its target antigen remains unknown. Per-base qualities were not stored, and no clone one base away is much larger.

Study-level results and caveats: The vaccine-associated CD4 TCRs covered the entire spike protein, and the dominant responses fell in regions 160-218 and 743-854. After two AZD1222 doses, both the breadth and the depth of spike-specific TCRs were significantly higher than at day 0 and than in MenACWY recipients. Because no day 14 peak-response samples were available, the repertoires could be characterized only after the peak T cell response. Conclusions about previously exposed vaccinees are limited, since just a handful of AZD1222 recipients were seropositive for SARS-CoV-2 at baseline. Participants were mostly white British, with more females than males. The authors suggested clonal diversity may have been underestimated. Reportedly, close to half of the unique spike-specific TCRs recognized epitopes lying outside the regions that are mutated in the B.1.351 and B.1.1.7 variants. The 56-69-year group was small, and its depth increase did not reach significance, likely because of low power.

The CDR3 regions of human TCRbeta chains were subjected to immunosequencing. Per the source publication's procedure: Repertoire TCRs were checked for matches against a reference library of SARS-CoV-2-specific TCRs that had been generated using the MIRA antigen-specificity platform. Breadth was defined as the fraction of unique TCRs that were SARS-CoV-2-associated, and depth was defined as the fraction of total T cells that were SARS-CoV-2-associated. Using the MIRA data, every spike-specific TCR was mapped to the spike region that the TCR reacted to and assigned to either a CD4 or a CD8 class. Log10-transformed breadth and depth values were compared by one-way ANOVA with Sidak's multiple comparisons tests. TCRdb retrieved this table from immuneACCESS and kept in-frame rearrangements only. Not all clones are present; in checked studies, unresolved V genes account for under half, and no reason is known for the remainder. The V and J calls and clone size are taken from that table; D and trimming were inferred from the DNA. This sample gives fewer than 45,000 clones in total; nearly 85% of them show up just once. The ten largest make up approximately 52% of the sample.

The rearranged chain carries TRBV30 and TRBJ1-6; 8 of the junction bases match TRBD1. The source is an adult in good health. The starting material was peripheral blood, obtained on day 0 of AZD1222 vaccination. The CDR3 in this case is CAWVRPGQGNSPLHF. The nucleotide sequence is TGTGCCTGGGTCCGGCCCGGACAGGGTAATTCACCCCTCCACTTT.